The T cell receptor beta chain under discussion was sequenced for a study of T cells in Graves' hyperthyroidism and ophthalmopathy. Turning to the study itself: Peripheral blood draws took place at initial diagnosis, ahead of any treatment.

Patients showing uncontrolled infection, other autoimmune disease, pregnancy or lactation were ineligible. In making diagnoses, clinical symptoms, serum thyroxine and TRAb, thyroid ultrasound and orbital computed tomography were all used. CDR1 is MDHEN and CDR2 is SYDVKM in the germline V gene. The germline V and J ends were trimmed by 2 bases and 4 bases, with 9 bases remaining between them. This CDR3 region has 14 residues. TCR beta CDR3 region amplification was performed from RNA transcripts. Initially, a first-round RT-PCR of the TCR CDR3 employed the HTBI primer set. MiXCR was run by TCRdb on the multiplex PCR reads, yielding one entry per CDR3 protein. The table has roughly 520,000 distinct CDR3 sequences, less than 25% seen once.

V usage is TRBV28 and J usage is TRBJ1-5; D gene unclear. The origin of this receptor is a woman in her twenties or thirties with Graves' ophthalmopathy. Sequencing used blood. Here the CDR3 DNA reads TGTGCCAGCAGTTTAACCCAGACAAATCAGCCCCAGCATTTT. Translating gives CASSLTQTNQPQHF.